This T cell receptor (beta chain) was identified during a study of breast tumors, draining lymph nodes, adjacent tissues. Study outcomes and limitations: Tumors had less TCR diversity than lymph nodes, more than nontumor tissue.

The CDR3 spans 14 residues. V lost 0 bases and J lost 5, with 14 bases in between. Germline-derived CDR1 and CDR2 are GTSNPN and SVGIG (reference sequence). The lymph nodes were axillary draining lymph nodes from breast cancer patients. TCRdb called the multiplex PCR reads again in MiXCR, with one record for every CDR3 protein. The sample includes roughly 80,000 distinct CDR3 sequences, roughly a fifth of them seen just once. As for this clonotype: Its antigen is undetermined. A much bigger clone sits one base away, suggesting this may be a read error.

Material for sequencing was axillary lymph node tissue. The source is a female donor with breast cancer. Some clones in this sample may be carry-over from other donors' samples. V usage is TRBV30 and J usage is TRBJ2-7; tentative D call: TRBD2 (5 bases). CDR3 loop: CAWSVGVPPHEQYF. The CDR3 DNA reads TGTGCCTGGAGTGTCGGGGTCCCCCCCCACGAGCAGTACTTC.